This T cell receptor (beta chain) was sequenced in a study of technical replicates of blood from a handful of donors. Sequenced by immunoSEQ multiplex PCR; TCRdb stores in-frame clones only, minus some. Among about 74,000 clones listed, approximately 94% were seen once. The sample was T cells isolated from PBMCs. The sequence was collected from a human donor in good health.

DNA for the CDR3: TGTGCCGTGGGCCAAGGGGGCGGCACCGGGGAGCTGTTTTTT. This translates into CAVGQGGGTGELFF. The chain carries TRBV30 and TRBJ2-2, with TRBD1 matching 7 bases. This CDR3 comprises 14 residues. Per the germline V gene, CDR1 is GTSNPN and CDR2 is SVGIG (reference sequence). V gave up 8 bases and J gave up 4 bases; unmatched junction bases: 10.